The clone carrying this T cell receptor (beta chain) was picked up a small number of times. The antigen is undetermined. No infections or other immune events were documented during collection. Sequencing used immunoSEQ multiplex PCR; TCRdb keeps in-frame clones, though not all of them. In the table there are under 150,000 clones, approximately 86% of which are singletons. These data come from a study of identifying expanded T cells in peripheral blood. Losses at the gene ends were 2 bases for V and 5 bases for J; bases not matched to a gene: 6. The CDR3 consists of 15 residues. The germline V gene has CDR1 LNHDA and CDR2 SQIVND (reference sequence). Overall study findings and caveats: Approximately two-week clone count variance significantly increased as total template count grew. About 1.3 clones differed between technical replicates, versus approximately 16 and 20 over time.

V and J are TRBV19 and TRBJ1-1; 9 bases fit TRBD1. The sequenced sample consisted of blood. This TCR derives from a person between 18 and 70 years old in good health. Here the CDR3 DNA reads TGTGCCAGTAGTATAACAGGGGGCGGTGCGACTGAAGCTTTCTTT. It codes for CASSITGGGATEAFF.